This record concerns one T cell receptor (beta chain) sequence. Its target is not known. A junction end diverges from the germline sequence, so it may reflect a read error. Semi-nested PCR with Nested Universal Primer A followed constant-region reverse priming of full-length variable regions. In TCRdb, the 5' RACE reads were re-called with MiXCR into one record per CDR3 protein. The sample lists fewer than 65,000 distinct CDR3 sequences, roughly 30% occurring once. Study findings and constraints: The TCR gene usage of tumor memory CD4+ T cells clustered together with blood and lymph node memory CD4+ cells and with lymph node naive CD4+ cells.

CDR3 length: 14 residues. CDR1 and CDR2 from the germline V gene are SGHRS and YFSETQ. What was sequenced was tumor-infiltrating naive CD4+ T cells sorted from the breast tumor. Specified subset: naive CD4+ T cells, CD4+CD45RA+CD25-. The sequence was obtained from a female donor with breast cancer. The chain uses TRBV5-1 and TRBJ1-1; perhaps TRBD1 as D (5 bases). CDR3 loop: CTSSLFTGDTEAFF. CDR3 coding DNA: TGCACCAGCAGCTTGTTTACGGGGGACACTGAAGCTTTCTTT.